One and the same sample provided the 15 T cell receptor beta chains below, sequenced in a study of CD8 T cells in ankylosing spondylitis. For these TCRs, the target antigens are not known. Study observations and caveats: What seemed typical of ankylosing spondylitis blood was a TCR beta motif built from several highly homologous variants.

In TCRdb, the 5' RACE reads were re-called with MiXCR into one record per CDR3 protein. This sample has about 90,000 distinct CDR3 sequences, with approximately 8.9% found just once. Material for sequencing was blood, either unsorted or a sorted T cell fraction (not recorded which). Every receptor here comes from a male donor with ankylosing spondylitis.

This clonotype was counted between two and nine times. The V and J genes are TRBV15 and TRBJ2-7; maybe TRBD2 (5 bases). This CDR3 region has 13 residues. Trimming left V 8 bases short and J 4 bases short, with 15 bases between. Germline V gene lookup returns CDR1 LNHNV and CDR2 YYDKDF (reference sequence). In DNA, the CDR3 is TGTGCCACCGGAGAGGAGGCGTCGTACGAGCAGTACTTC. Translated, it gives CATGEEASYEQYF.

The chain uses TRBV4-1 and TRBJ2-1; tentatively, D is TRBD1 (5 bases). V gave up 1 base and J gave up 8 bases, with 12 bases separating them. The CDR3 sequence is 14 residues long. Germline values: CDR1 MGHRA, CDR2 YSYEKL. The CDR3 region has the DNA TGCGCCAGCAGCCAAGGGGCAGGGTTCGATGAGCAGTTCTTC. Its translation is CASSQGAGFDEQFF.

This clonotype was seen repeatedly, ten times or more. The V call is TRBV9, the J call TRBJ2-1; no clear D gene. Germline-derived CDR1 and CDR2 are SGDLS and YYNGEE. The CDR3 extends over 14 amino acids. Between the trimmed V and J ends, which lost 0 bases and 6 bases, there was a span of 10 bases. CDR3 nucleotide sequence: TGTGCCAGCAGCGTAGAATGGGGATCCAATGAGCAGTTCTTC. Residues: CASSVEWGSNEQFF.

This clonotype was counted at least ten times. The rearrangement joins TRBV11-2 to TRBJ2-1; D remains ambiguous. The CDR3 spans 13 residues. Germline-derived CDR1 and CDR2 are SGHAT and FQNNGV. V lost 1 base and J lost 4, with 5 bases in between. The CDR3 DNA sequence: TGTGCCAGCAGCTTAGTCAGTTACAATGAGCAGTTCTTC. Its translation: CASSLVSYNEQFF.

This chain links TRBV20-1 with TRBJ1-2; no firm D call. Trimming cost V 7 bases and J 6 bases, with 3 bases left between them. The CDR3 runs to 8 residues. Germline V CDR1 and CDR2: DFQATT, SNEGSKA (reference sequence). The CDR3 loop is CSVNGYTF. The CDR3, as DNA: TGCAGTGTGAATGGCTACACCTTC.

DNA of the CDR3: TGCAGTGCTGCTCGGACGGTAGACCAAGAGACCCAGTACTTC. This encodes CSAARTVDQETQYF. V and J are TRBV20-1 and TRBJ2-5; D remains unclear. CDR1 and CDR2 (germline): DFQATT, SNEGSKA (reference sequence). V was shortened by 5 bases and J by 0 bases, with 13 bases between the two germline ends. CDR3 length: 14 amino acids.

This clonotype was seen at least ten times. J is TRBJ1-1 and V is TRBV6-1; 7 bases agree with TRBD1. Germline CDR1 reads MNHNS; CDR2 reads SASEGT. Trimming at V came to 6 bases and at J to 5 bases, leaving 9 bases not matched to a gene. The CDR3 is made up of 14 amino acids. Here the CDR3 reads CASRRQGTGTEAFF. The DNA of the CDR3 is TGTGCCAGCAGGAGACAGGGTACAGGGACTGAAGCTTTCTTT.

The chain has TRBV15 and TRBJ2-1; D not certain. The CDR3 spans 17 residues. CDR1 and CDR2 (germline): LNHNV, YYDKDF (reference sequence). V was shortened by 0 bases and J by 0 bases, with 12 bases between the two germline ends. CDR3 amino acids: CATSRDWSASSYNEQFF. The CDR3 DNA reads as TGTGCCACCAGCAGAGATTGGAGCGCGAGCTCCTACAATGAGCAGTTCTTC.

V gene TRBV10-2 combines with J gene TRBJ2-5; D is unresolved. The length of the CDR3 is 11 residues. The V and J ends lost 4 bases and 3 bases respectively, with 3 bases between them. Germline loops: CDR1 WSHSY, CDR2 SAAADI. The CDR3 nucleotides read TGCGCCAGCAGTGGTGAAGAGACCCAGTACTTC. This translates into CASSGEETQYF.

This clonotype was seen a few times. The chain couples TRBV10-2 to TRBJ1-1; D is perhaps TRBD1 (5 bases). CDR1 is WSHSY, CDR2 SAAADI, per germline. V was cut by 5 bases and J by 4 bases, with 14 bases left in between. This CDR3 is built from 14 residues. CDR3 residues: CASSYGRGSTEAFF. The DNA for the CDR3 is TGCGCCAGCAGTTACGGGCGGGGCTCCACTGAAGCTTTCTTT.

The rearrangement joins TRBV27 to TRBJ2-7, with 8 bases matching TRBD2. V gave up 2 bases and J gave up 3 bases; unmatched junction bases: 6. Germline-derived CDR1 and CDR2 are MNHEY and SMNVEV (reference sequence). CDR3 length: 15 residues. The CDR3 protein is CASSLAAGVYYEQYV. CDR3 DNA sequence: TGTGCCAGCAGTTTAGCAGCGGGAGTATACTACGAGCAGTACGTC.

The J gene is TRBJ2-1, the V gene TRBV7-9; possibly TRBD2 for D (6 bases). Germline CDR1 reads SEHNR; CDR2 reads FQNEAQ (reference sequence). The CDR3 contains 15 residues. Trimming took off 7 bases at V and 8 bases at J, with 21 bases between the two ends. CDR3 bases: TGTGCCAGCACCACATGGCGGGAAAATTGGGATGAGCAGTTCTTC. As protein: CASTTWRENWDEQFF. The variable domain in full, with the rest retrieved from reference TRBV7-9 and TRBJ2-1, is DTGVSQNPRHKITKRGQNVTFRCDPISEHNRLYWYRQTLGQGPEFLTYFQNEAQLEKSRLLSDRFSAERPKGSFSTLEIQRTEQGDSAMYLCASTTWRENWDEQFFGPGTRLTVL.

V gene TRBV29-1 combines with J gene TRBJ2-1, with D perhaps matching TRBD2 (5 bases). The CDR3 runs 12 residues. V was trimmed by 2 bases and J by 8 bases, leaving 10 bases between them. Germline V lookup: CDR1 SQVTM, CDR2 ANQGSEA. The CDR3 region is CSVEFRTDEQFF. Here the CDR3 DNA reads TGCAGCGTTGAATTCCGGACTGATGAGCAGTTCTTC.

The chain carries TRBV19 and TRBJ1-5; the D gene is possibly TRBD1 (6 bases). This CDR3 spans 14 amino acids. Trimming stripped 3 bases from V and 5 bases from J, with 11 bases between. The germline V gene encodes CDR1 LNHDA and CDR2 SQIVND (reference sequence). This CDR3 is CASSIGDIDQPQHF. Written as DNA, the CDR3 is TGTGCCAGTAGTATTGGGGACATCGATCAGCCCCAGCATTTT.

This clonotype was counted many times. The chain is built from TRBV9 and TRBJ2-2; D is ambiguous. From germline, CDR1 is SGDLS and CDR2 YYNGEE. Trimming stripped 4 bases from V and 3 bases from J, with 10 bases between. The CDR3 is 14 residues long. CDR3 sequence reads: CASSTRSYTGELFF. The CDR3 DNA sequence: TGTGCCAGCAGCACCCGATCTTACACCGGGGAGCTGTTTTTT.